What follows describes a single T cell receptor beta chain. What it binds is unknown. The V segment lost 5 bases and the J segment 2 bases; nucleotides outside the gene matches: 6. This CDR3 has 14 residues. Germline V gives CDR1 SGHRS, CDR2 YFSETQ. The data are from a study of T-cell memory formation after mild COVID-19. About the research overall: Largely donor-specific sequence clusters came from two donors. Study conclusions and caveats: Clones contracting day 15 to 85 were balanced CD4/CD8; later expanders leaned CD4+. Contracting CD4+ clones lay largely in CM and EM, with CD8+ ones residing in EMRA.

From the 5' RACE reads, TCRdb called clonotypes with MiXCR, one entry per CDR3 protein. The sample carries about 450,000 distinct CDR3 sequences, about 22% recorded once. V usage is TRBV5-1 and J usage is TRBJ1-2, with 7 positions matching TRBD1. Sequences were obtained from PBMCs or a T cell subset sorted from them (not recorded which). The TCR was taken from an adult woman who had mild COVID-19 (a few samples of this study predate the infection). Cell type and time point are not known. The CDR3: CASRGPGGNYGYTF. The CDR3 DNA reads TGCGCCAGCAGGGGTCCAGGGGGAAACTATGGCTACACCTTC.